These 6 T cell receptor beta chains came from one sample sequenced in a study of beta chain features in type 1 diabetes. TCRB transcripts that were expressed got sequenced, as all of the isolated RNA had been reverse transcribed. Sequenced by immunoSEQ multiplex PCR; TCRdb stores in-frame clones only, minus some. This sample has 600,000 to 650,000 clones, with 15% to 17% found just once. Sequences were obtained from naive CD4+ T cells from blood. The receptor source for this set is a man younger than 35 in good health.

The chain employs TRBV11-2 and TRBJ2-6; D remains ambiguous. The CDR3 has 15 residues. Trimming cost V 5 bases and J 2 bases, with 10 bases left between them. The V gene's germline CDR1 is SGHAT and CDR2 FQNNGV. CDR3: CASSPKSAGANVLTF. Written as DNA, the CDR3 is TGTGCCAGCAGCCCAAAGTCCGCTGGGGCCAACGTCCTGACTTTC.

This clone has a handful of counts. This chain connects TRBV28 to TRBJ1-1; TRBD1 might be the D (6 bases). Germline V CDR1 and CDR2: MDHEN, SYDVKM. There are 17 residues in the CDR3. The V and J ends lost 2 bases and 1 base respectively, with 17 bases between them. This chain's CDR3 is CASSLRTYGQKNTEAFF. The CDR3, as DNA: TGTGCCAGCAGTTTACGGACGTATGGACAGAAGAACACTGAAGCTTTCTTT.

The CDR3 DNA is TGCGCCAGCAGCTTGGGTGGGGACTCCTGGGATGAGCAGTTCTTC. As protein: CASSLGGDSWDEQFF. V and J are TRBV5-1 and TRBJ2-1, with D perhaps TRBD2 (6 bases). V gave up 0 bases and J gave up 8 bases, with 15 bases separating them. The length of the CDR3 is 15 residues. Germline CDR1 and CDR2: SGHRS and YFSETQ.

This clone occurred a few times. This chain uses TRBV19 with TRBJ2-7, with TRBD1 matching over 7 bases. The CDR3 is 15 residues long. Germline V CDR1 and CDR2: LNHDA, SQIVND (reference sequence). V lost 4 bases and J lost 2; bases outside the gene matches: 8. Written as DNA, the CDR3 is TGTGCCAGTAGTACGGGACAGCCGCTAACCTACGAGCAGTACTTC. As protein: CASSTGQPLTYEQYF.

The chain is built from TRBV5-4 and TRBJ1-1, with a tentative D call TRBD1 (6 bases). The V gene lost 4 bases and the J gene lost 4 bases, with 11 bases spanning the gap. The CDR3 extends over 13 amino acids. Germline loops: CDR1 SGHNT, CDR2 YYREEE (reference sequence). CDR3 nucleotide sequence: TGTGCCAGCAGCCCACAGGGAACCACTGAAGCTTTCTTT. This codes for CASSPQGTTEAFF.

The V and J genes are TRBV7-9 and TRBJ1-5, with a possible D match to TRBD1 (5 bases). The CDR3 consists of 14 residues. Germline CDR1 and CDR2: SEHNR and FQNEAQ (reference sequence). Between the trimmed V and J ends, which lost 1 base and 3 bases, there was a span of 7 bases. This chain's CDR3 is CASSLGRDNQPQHF. The CDR3 region has the DNA TGTGCCAGCAGCTTAGGCAGGGACAATCAGCCCCAGCATTTT.